This T cell receptor (beta chain) emerged from a study of T cell changes during pregnancy in multiple sclerosis. The CDR3 loop spans 16 amino acids. V was shortened by 5 bases and J by 4 bases, with 20 bases between the two germline ends. Germline V gene lookup returns CDR1 LNHDA and CDR2 SQIVND (reference sequence). Assay: immunoSEQ multiplex PCR; the TCRdb copy retains only in-frame clones and omits some. Of about 70,000 clones detected, roughly 94% appear once; the ten largest clones hold about 0.61%. The clonotype was recovered from a female donor with multiple sclerosis, enrolled in a pregnancy study. Sample: peripheral blood, taken in the third trimester of pregnancy. V gene TRBV19 combines with J gene TRBJ1-1, with a tentative D call TRBD1 (6 bases). The CDR3 spells CASSALGRGESTEAFF. In DNA, the CDR3 is TGTGCCAGTAGTGCCCTCGGCAGGGGAGAAAGCACTGAAGCTTTCTTT. Looking up the rest from reference TRBV19 and TRBJ1-1 gives the full variable domain: DGGITQSPKYLFRKEGQNVTLSCEQNLNHDAMYWYRQDPGQGLRLIYYSQIVNDFQKGDIAEGYSVSREKKESFPLTVTSAQKNPTAFYLCASSALGRGESTEAFFGQGTRLTVV.